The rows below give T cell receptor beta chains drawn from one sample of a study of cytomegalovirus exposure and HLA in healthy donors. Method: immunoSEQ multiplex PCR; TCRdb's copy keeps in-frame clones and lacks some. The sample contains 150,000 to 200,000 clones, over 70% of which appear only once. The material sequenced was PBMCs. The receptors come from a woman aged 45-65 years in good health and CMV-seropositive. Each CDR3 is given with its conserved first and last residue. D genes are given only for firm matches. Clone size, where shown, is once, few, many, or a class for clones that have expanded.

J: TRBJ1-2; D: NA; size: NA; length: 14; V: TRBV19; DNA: TGTGCCAGTAGTATAGCAGCGGAGAACTATGGCTACACCTTC; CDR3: CASSIAAENYGYTF
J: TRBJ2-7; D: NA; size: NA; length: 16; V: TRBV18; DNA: TGTGCCAGCTCACCACCGATGGAACAGGGAAATTACGAGCAGTACTTC; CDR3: CASSPPMEQGNYEQYF
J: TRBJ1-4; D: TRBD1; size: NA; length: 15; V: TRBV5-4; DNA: TGTGCCAGCAGCTTAGGGGGCGGAACAAGTGAAAAACTGTTTTTT; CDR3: CASSLGGGTSEKLFF
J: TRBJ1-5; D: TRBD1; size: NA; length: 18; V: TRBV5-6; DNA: TGTGCCAGCAGCTCCCGGGACAGTCTGATCCCGAGCAATCAGCCCCAGCATTTT; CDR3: CASSSRDSLIPSNQPQHF
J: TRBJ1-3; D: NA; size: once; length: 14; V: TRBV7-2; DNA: TGTGCCAGCAGCTTGAGGACAGCCGGAAACACCATATATTTT; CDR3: CASSLRTAGNTIYF
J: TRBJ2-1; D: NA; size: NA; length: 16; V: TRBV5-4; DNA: TGTGCCAGCAGCTTGGCCGGCAGATCTAGCTACAATGAGCAGTTCTTC; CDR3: CASSLAGRSSYNEQFF
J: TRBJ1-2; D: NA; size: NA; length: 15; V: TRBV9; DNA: TGTGCCAGCGCGAGACAGTCTATTAGGCCGTCCGGCTACACCTTC; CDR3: CASARQSIRPSGYTF
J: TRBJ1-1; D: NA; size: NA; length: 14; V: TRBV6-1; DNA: TGTGCCAGCACCGACACAGGGTCGGACACTGAAGCTTTCTTT; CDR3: CASTDTGSDTEAFF
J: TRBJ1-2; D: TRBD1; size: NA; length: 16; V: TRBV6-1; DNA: TGTGCCAGCAGTGACACACAGGACAGGGGGCGTGGAGGCTACACCTTC; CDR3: CASSDTQDRGRGGYTF
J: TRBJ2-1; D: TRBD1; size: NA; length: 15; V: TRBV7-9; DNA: TGTGCCAGCAGCCCGACAGGGCTTAGCTACAATGAGCAGTTCTTC; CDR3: CASSPTGLSYNEQFF
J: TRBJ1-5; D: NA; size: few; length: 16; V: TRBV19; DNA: TGTGCCAGTAGTATAGAAGACAGATATAGCAATCAGCCCCAGCATTTT; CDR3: CASSIEDRYSNQPQHF
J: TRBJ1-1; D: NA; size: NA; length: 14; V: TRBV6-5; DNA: TGTGCCAGCAGTTCTCACAGGTCGGGCACTGAAGCTTTCTTT; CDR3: CASSSHRSGTEAFF
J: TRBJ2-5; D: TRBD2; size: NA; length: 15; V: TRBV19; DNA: TGTGCCAGTAGTTCAGGGAGGGAGGCCCTAGAGACCCAGTACTTC; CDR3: CASSSGREALETQYF
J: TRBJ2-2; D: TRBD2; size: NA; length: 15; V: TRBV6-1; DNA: TGTGCCAGCAGTCAGACTAGCGGGAACACCGGGGAGCTGTTTTTT; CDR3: CASSQTSGNTGELFF
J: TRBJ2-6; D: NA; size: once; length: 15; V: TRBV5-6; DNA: TGTGCCAGCAGCTTGCAGGGGTCTGGGGCCAACGGCCTGACTTTC; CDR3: CASSLQGSGANGLTF
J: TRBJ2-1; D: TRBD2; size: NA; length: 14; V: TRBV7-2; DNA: TGTGCCAGCAGCCAAGCGGGAGTGTACAATGAGCAGTTCTTC; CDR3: CASSQAGVYNEQFF
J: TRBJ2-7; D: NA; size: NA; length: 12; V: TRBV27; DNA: TGTGCCAGCAGTTTACAGGGCTACGAGCAGTACTTC; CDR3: CASSLQGYEQYF
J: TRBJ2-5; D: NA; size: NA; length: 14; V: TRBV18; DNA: TGTGCCAGCTCACCTCAGGGATCCCAAGAGACCCAGTACTTC; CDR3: CASSPQGSQETQYF
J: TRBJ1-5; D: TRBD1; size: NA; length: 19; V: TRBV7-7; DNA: TGTGCTAGCAGCTTAGCATGGGACAGGGAGTTCTATAGCAATCAGCCCCAGCATTTT; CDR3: CASSLAWDREFYSNQPQHF
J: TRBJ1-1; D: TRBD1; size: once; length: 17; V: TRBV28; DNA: TGTGCCAGCAGTTTGGGGGGACAGCCATCCAAGAACACTGAAGCTTTCTTT; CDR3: CASSLGGQPSKNTEAFF
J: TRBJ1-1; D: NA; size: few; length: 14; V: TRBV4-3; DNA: TGCGCCAGCAGCCAAGGGGCGAGTCGCACTGAAGCTTTCTTT; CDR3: CASSQGASRTEAFF
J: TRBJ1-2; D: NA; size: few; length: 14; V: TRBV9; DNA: TGTGCCAGCAGTTCGGGGAATAGGGTCCATGGCTACACCTTC; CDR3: CASSSGNRVHGYTF
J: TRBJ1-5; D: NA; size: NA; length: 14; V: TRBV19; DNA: TGTGCCAGTACTCCCCTCGAGGGCAACCAGCCCCAGCATTTT; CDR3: CASTPLEGNQPQHF
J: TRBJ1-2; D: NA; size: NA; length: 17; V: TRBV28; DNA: TGTGCCAGCACCCCTCGGTCACTCCGGGGGGGCCGCTATGGCTACACCTTC; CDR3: CASTPRSLRGGRYGYTF
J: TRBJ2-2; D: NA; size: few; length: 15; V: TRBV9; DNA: TGTGCCAGCAGCGTAGGCTTAGCGAACACCGGGGAGCTGTTTTTT; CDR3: CASSVGLANTGELFF
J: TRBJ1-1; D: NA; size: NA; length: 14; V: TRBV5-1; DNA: TGCGCCAGCAGCTTCACCGGACGGGGCACTGAAGCTTTCTTT; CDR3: CASSFTGRGTEAFF
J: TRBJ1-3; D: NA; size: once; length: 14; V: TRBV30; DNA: TGTGCCTGGAGGGCGGGGACCTCGGGAAACACCATATATTTT; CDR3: CAWRAGTSGNTIYF
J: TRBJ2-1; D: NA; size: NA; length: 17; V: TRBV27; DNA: TGTGCCAGCACAGCCCTCCGTAGCGGACCCTCCTACAATGAGCAGTTCTTC; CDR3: CASTALRSGPSYNEQFF
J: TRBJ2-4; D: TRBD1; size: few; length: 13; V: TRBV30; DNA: TGTGCCTCCATCTCCGGGACAGTAAACAGTCAGTACTTC; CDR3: CASISGTVNSQYF
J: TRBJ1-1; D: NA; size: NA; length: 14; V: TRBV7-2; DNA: TGTGCCAGCAGCTTAGCGGGGACAAACACTGAAGCTTTCTTT; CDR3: CASSLAGTNTEAFF
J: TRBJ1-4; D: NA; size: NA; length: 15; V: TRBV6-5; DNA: TGTGCCAGCAGTTACAGGCAGGGAGGGAATGAAAAACTGTTTTTT; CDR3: CASSYRQGGNEKLFF
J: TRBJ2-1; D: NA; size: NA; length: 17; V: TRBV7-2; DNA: TGTGCCAGCAGCTCAGATGTGACAGGCCCGAAATATGTTGAGCAGTTCTTC; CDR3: CASSSDVTGPKYVEQFF
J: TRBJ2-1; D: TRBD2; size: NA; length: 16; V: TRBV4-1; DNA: TGCGCCAGCAGCCCCTTTAGCGGGGGGGCCTACAATGAGCAGTTCTTC; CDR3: CASSPFSGGAYNEQFF
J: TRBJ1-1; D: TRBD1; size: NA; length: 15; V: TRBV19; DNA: TGTGCCAGTAGTACCCCAGACAGGGGGAACACTGAAGCTTTCTTT; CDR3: CASSTPDRGNTEAFF
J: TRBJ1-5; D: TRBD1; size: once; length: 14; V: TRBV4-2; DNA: TGTGCCAGCAGCCTCGGACAGGAAGGTCAGCCCCAGCATTTT; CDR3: CASSLGQEGQPQHF
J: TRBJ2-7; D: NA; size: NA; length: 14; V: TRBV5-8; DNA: TGTGCCAGCAGCTTGAGGGGCTTATCCTACGAGCAGTACTTC; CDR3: CASSLRGLSYEQYF
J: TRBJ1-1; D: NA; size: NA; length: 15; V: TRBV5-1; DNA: TGCGCCAGCAGCTTGGCCGGGTGGCGGGACACTGAAGCTTTCTTT; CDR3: CASSLAGWRDTEAFF
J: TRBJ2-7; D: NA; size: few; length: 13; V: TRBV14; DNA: TGTGCCAGCTCTAGGGGGAGCTCCTACGAGCAGTACTTC; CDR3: CASSRGSSYEQYF
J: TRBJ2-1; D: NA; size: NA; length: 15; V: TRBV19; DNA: TGTGCCAGTAGTGTAACCACCAGCTCCTACAATGAGCAGTTCTTC; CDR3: CASSVTTSSYNEQFF
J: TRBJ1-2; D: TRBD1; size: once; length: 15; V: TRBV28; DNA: TGTGCCAGCGGCCTCTCTTGGGACAGTACCTATGGCTACACCTTC; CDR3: CASGLSWDSTYGYTF
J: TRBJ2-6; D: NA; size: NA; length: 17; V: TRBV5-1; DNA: TGCGCCAGCAGCTTGGAGACAGGAAGCTCTGGGGCCAACGTCCTGACTTTC; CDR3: CASSLETGSSGANVLTF
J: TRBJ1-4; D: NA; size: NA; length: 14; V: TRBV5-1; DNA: TGCGCCAGCAGCGGCGGGGGTTTTGGGGAAAAACTGTTTTTT; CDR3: CASSGGGFGEKLFF
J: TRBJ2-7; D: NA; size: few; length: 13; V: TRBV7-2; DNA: TGTGCCAGCAGCTCCTCTCCCCCCTACGAGCAGTACTTC; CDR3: CASSSSPPYEQYF
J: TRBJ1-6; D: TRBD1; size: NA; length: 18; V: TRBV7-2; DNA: TGTGCCAGCAGCTCCCTCAGCCCTTTTGACAGGGGGGCATCACCCCTCCACTTT; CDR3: CASSSLSPFDRGASPLHF
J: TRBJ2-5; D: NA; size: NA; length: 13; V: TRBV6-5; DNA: TGTGCCAGCAGGTCCGTTGGCTCCGAGACCCAGTACTTC; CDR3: CASRSVGSETQYF
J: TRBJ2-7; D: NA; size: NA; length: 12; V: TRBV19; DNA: TGTGCCACAGAGGGAAATAGGTACGAGCAGTACTTC; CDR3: CATEGNRYEQYF
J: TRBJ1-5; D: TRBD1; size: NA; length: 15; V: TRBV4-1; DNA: TGCGCCAGCAGCCTGAGACAGGGTGATAGTCAGCCCCAGCATTTT; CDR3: CASSLRQGDSQPQHF
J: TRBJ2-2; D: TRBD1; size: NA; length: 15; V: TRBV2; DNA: TGTGCCAGCAGTGCGGACAGGGGAAGGCCCGGGGAGCTGTTTTTT; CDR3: CASSADRGRPGELFF
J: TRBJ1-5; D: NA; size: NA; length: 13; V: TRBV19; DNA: TGTGCCAGTAGCGGGGACACAAATCAGCCCCAGCATTTT; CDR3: CASSGDTNQPQHF
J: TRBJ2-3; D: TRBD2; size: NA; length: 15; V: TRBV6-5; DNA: TGTGCCAGCAGCGCCCTTAGCGGGAGTGGGGACACGCAGTATTTT; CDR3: CASSALSGSGDTQYF
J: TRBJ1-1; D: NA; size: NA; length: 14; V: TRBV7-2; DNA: TGTGCCAGCATGGCAGGGGCAAGTACCACTGAAGCTTTCTTT; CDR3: CASMAGASTTEAFF
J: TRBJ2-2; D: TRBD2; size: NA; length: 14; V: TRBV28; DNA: TGTGCCAGCGGCCCGGGAGGGAACACCGGGGAGCTGTTTTTT; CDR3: CASGPGGNTGELFF